This T cell receptor (beta chain) was sequenced during a study of CD8 T cells in ankylosing spondylitis (dated 2017 in TCRdb). About the full investigation: To find TCR variants linked to disease, the study profiled T cell receptor beta repertoires in ankylosing spondylitis patients and healthy donors. The full study cohort was made up of about 24 ankylosing spondylitis patients and about a hundred healthy donors. Peripheral blood was sampled, and synovial fluid was additionally collected from ankylosing spondylitis patients. Findings and caveats that apply to the study as a whole: According to the report, matched synovial fluid samples from ankylosing spondylitis patients were significantly enriched for the disease-linked clones. Blood from ankylosing spondylitis patients appeared to be characterized by a TCR beta motif composed of about eight highly homologous amino acid variants. Some of the motif variants had been reported before in the synovial fluid and blood of reactive arthritis patients, a finding that suggests common disease-initiation mechanisms. A CD8+ phenotype was shown by the disease-linked clones, which were found at relatively low frequencies in peripheral blood.

Sequencer: Illumina HiSeq 2500. TCR beta libraries were prepared by quantitative 5'-RACE with molecular barcodes. In the paper's pipeline: Disease-linked TCR variants were identified with a new computational method built on a probabilistic model of VDJ rearrangement. The public reads were quality trimmed at Q25 with fastp and then assembled into clones with MiXCR by TCRdb, keeping productive beta chains. Each entry is one CDR3 protein sequence, shown with its most common DNA and genes. These V and J calls are TCRdb output, not the study's own analysis. The sample records about 64,000 distinct CDR3 sequences, 6.2% of which are singletons. Of the sample, roughly 4.8% falls within the top ten clones. CDR1 and CDR2 (LNHDA, SQIVND) derive from the germline V gene (reference sequence). Ends trimmed: V by 10 bases, J by 5 bases; bases unmatched to a gene: 10. The CDR3 numbers 13 residues from cysteine through phenylalanine. The DNA shown is the 39-base CDR3, in frame from base 1.

With respect to this clonotype: Its antigen target is currently unknown. No clone much larger than this one lies a single base away; base qualities are absent.

Synovial fluid samples and blood samples obtained from the same ankylosing spondylitis patients were matched. The chain links TRBV19 with TRBJ1-1, and 7 junctional nucleotides match TRBD1. The clonotype originates from a male donor with ankylosing spondylitis. The specimen sequenced was synovial fluid, either unsorted or a sorted T cell fraction (not recorded which). The nucleotides are TGTGCCACACAGACAGGGCGGGTTACTGAAGCTTTCTTT. It encodes CATQTGRVTEAFF.